The 4 T cell receptor beta chains presented below share a single source sample, sequenced in a study of OX40 agonist ivuxolimab in advanced cancers. Only in-frame clones appear in the TCRdb table, and some are missing; sequencing was by immunoSEQ multiplex PCR. Here the sample spans some 86,000 clones, roughly 94% being singletons. The sequenced sample was CD4+ or CD8+ T cells sorted from blood, obtained in a trial of the OX40 agonist ivuxolimab. The origin of the receptors is an adult with an advanced solid tumor such as melanoma, head and neck, liver or kidney cancer.

This chain links TRBV12-2 with TRBJ2-3; the table's D gene call, TRBD1, was not cross checked with the DNA. TRBV12-2 is noted as a pseudogene. This CDR3 is built from 17 residues. The CDR3 loop reads CASRLKLDGRDTDTQYF. CDR3 DNA: TGTGCAAGTCGGCTTAAATTGGATGGCAGGGACACAGATACGCAGTATTTT.

The chain has TRBV7-6 and TRBJ2-3; 16 nucleotides agree with TRBD2. The CDR3 has 17 amino acids. In germline, CDR1 is SGHVS, CDR2 FNYEAQ. V lost 3 bases and J lost 4; bases outside the gene matches: 4. CDR3 nucleotide sequence: TGTGCCAGCAGCTTGGGGACTAGCGGGGGGGCGGCAGATACGCAGTATTTT. Residues: CASSLGTSGGAADTQYF. The full variable domain, completed using reference TRBV7-6 and TRBJ2-3, is GAGVSQSPRYKVTKRGQDVALRCDPISGHVSLYWYRQALGQGPEFLTYFNYEAQQDKSGLPNDRFSAERPEGSISTLTIQRTEQRDSAMYRCASSLGTSGGAADTQYFGPGTRLTVL.

V gene TRBV7-9 combines with J gene TRBJ2-2; 7 nucleotides agree with TRBD2. The CDR3 totals 17 residues. CDR1 and CDR2 (germline): SEHNR, FQNEAQ (reference sequence). J was trimmed by 1 base and V by 5 bases; bases with no gene match: 10. The CDR3 sequence: CASSDSAIAGNTGELFF. DNA for the CDR3: TGTGCCAGCAGCGACTCGGCGATAGCGGGGAACACCGGGGAGCTGTTTTTT.

V is TRBV7-6 and J is TRBJ2-7, with D perhaps matching TRBD2 (7 bases). Trimming shortened V by 5 bases and J by 2 bases, and 16 bases separated the two germline ends. This CDR3 has 15 residues. The germline V gene encodes CDR1 SGHVS and CDR2 FNYEAQ. CDR3 residues: CASSPITGGPYEQYF. The CDR3 DNA reads as TGTGCCAGCAGCCCGATCACGGGGGGCCCCTACGAGCAGTACTTC.